The 16 T cell receptor beta chains listed next were all sequenced from one sample in a study of cytomegalovirus exposure and HLA in healthy donors. Primers for the PCR totalled 60 Vbeta and 13 Jbeta. TCRdb's copy holds only in-frame clones and misses some; the assay was immunoSEQ multiplex PCR. The sample shows about 210,000 clones, more than 75% of them seen only once. The sequenced material came from PBMCs. The receptor source for this set is a male donor in good health and CMV-seropositive.

V usage is TRBV7-9 and J usage is TRBJ1-4; unclear D gene. The CDR3 sequence is 15 residues long. Per germline, CDR1 SEHNR and CDR2 FQNEAQ (reference sequence). The V end was cut by 5 bases, the J end by 8 bases, with 18 bases between. The CDR3 nucleotides read TGTGCCAGCAGCCCCACAATATCCCGAGGCGAAAAACTGTTTTTT. The encoded protein is CASSPTISRGEKLFF.

CDR3 sequence reads: CASSQDAQQGSNQPQHF. In DNA form, the CDR3 reads TGCGCCAGCAGCCAAGATGCGCAACAGGGCAGCAATCAGCCCCAGCATTTT. The chain combines TRBV4-3 with TRBJ1-5, with D perhaps TRBD1 (6 bases). The germline gives CDR1 LGHNA, CDR2 YSLEER. The CDR3 runs to 17 residues. The ends were cut back, 0 bases at V and 1 base at J, with 13 bases in the middle.

The rearrangement links TRBV27 to TRBJ1-1, with a weak D call TRBD1 (5 bases). The V and J ends lost 7 bases and 1 base respectively, with 16 bases between them. CDR3 length equals 15 residues. Germline V lookup: CDR1 MNHEY, CDR2 SMNVEV (reference sequence). The CDR3 DNA is TGTGCCAGCACCCTCACCTCGACAGCGAACACTGAAGCTTTCTTT. This encodes CASTLTSTANTEAFF.

This chain uses TRBV11-2 with TRBJ2-5; the D gene is possibly TRBD2 (6 bases). The J call may be in error: the DNA end matches TRBJ2-7 better. The CDR3 consists of 11 residues. The germline V gene has CDR1 SGHAT and CDR2 FQNNGV. CDR3 bases: TGTGCCAGCCAGGAGGGCTACGAGCAGTACTTC. Translated: CASQEGYEQYF.

J is TRBJ2-5 and V is TRBV14; 8 bases match TRBD1. V dropped 4 bases and J dropped 2; count of bases not matched to a gene: 9. The CDR3 is made up of 16 amino acids. Germline CDR1 and CDR2: SGHDN and FVKESK. Here the CDR3 reads CASSPSGTGGQETQYF. The CDR3 DNA reads TGTGCCAGCAGCCCATCCGGGACAGGCGGACAAGAGACCCAGTACTTC.

The chain carries TRBV20-1 and TRBJ2-5, with TRBD2 matching 9 bases. With the DNA end fitting TRBJ2-7 better, the J assignment may be wrong. The germline V gene encodes CDR1 DFQATT and CDR2 SNEGSKA (reference sequence). The CDR3 spans 11 residues. The CDR3 protein is CSRLADYEQYF. The CDR3 bases are TGCAGTCGACTAGCGGACTACGAGCAGTACTTC.

The chain recombines TRBV5-1 with TRBJ1-2, with D tentatively TRBD1 (6 bases). This CDR3 has 14 amino acids. Trimming cost V 5 bases and J 3 bases, with 14 bases left between them. Germline CDR1 is SGHRS and CDR2 is YFSETQ. The CDR3 region has the DNA TGCGCCAGCAGGCCCCAGGGGTTAGACTATGGCTACACCTTC. It encodes CASRPQGLDYGYTF.

The rearrangement joins TRBV4-3 to TRBJ2-7; D possibly corresponds to TRBD2 (6 bases). The CDR3 contains 15 residues. From germline, CDR1 is LGHNA and CDR2 YSLEER. V lost 6 bases, J lost 0 bases, and 15 bases lay in between. The CDR3: CASSLSGQYSYEQYF. The CDR3 DNA sequence: TGCGCCAGCAGTTTAAGCGGGCAATACTCCTACGAGCAGTACTTC.

The chain is built from TRBV5-5 and TRBJ2-1; 8 bases fit TRBD2. The CDR3 is made up of 15 amino acids. V was clipped by 0 bases and J by 5 bases; unmatched bases: 4. From germline, CDR1 is SGHKS and CDR2 YYEKEE (reference sequence). DNA of the CDR3: TGTGCCAGCAGCTTGGAAGCGGGAGACCACAATGAGCAGTTCTTC. It encodes CASSLEAGDHNEQFF.

The chain employs TRBV9 and TRBJ2-3, with 7 nucleotides matching TRBD2. The CDR3 extends over 13 amino acids. Per germline, CDR1 SGDLS and CDR2 YYNGEE. V lost 3 bases to trimming and J lost 6 bases; unmatched junction nucleotides: 4. CDR3 DNA sequence: TGTGCCAGCAGCGGGACTAGGCTCGATACGCAGTATTTT. It specifies CASSGTRLDTQYF. Based on the CDR3 plus reference TRBV9 and TRBJ2-3, the full variable domain is DSGVTQTPKHLITATGQRVTLRCSPRSGDLSVYWYQQSLDQGLQFLIQYYNGEERAKGNILERFSAQQFPDLHSELNLSSLELGDSALYFCASSGTRLDTQYFGPGTRLTVL.

The V call is TRBV4-2, the J call TRBJ2-1; 8 bases align to TRBD1. Germline V gives CDR1 LGHNA, CDR2 YNFKEQ. V dropped 2 bases and J dropped 8; count of bases not matched to a gene: 8. There are 15 residues in the CDR3. The CDR3 coding sequence is TGTGCCAGCAGCCAACGTGGACAGGGTTGGGATGAGCAGTTCTTC. Translating gives CASSQRGQGWDEQFF.

The rearrangement joins TRBV27 to TRBJ2-2; 7 nucleotides match TRBD2. V was pared by 5 bases and J by 7 bases, with 13 bases of the junction left unmatched. Germline loops: CDR1 MNHEY, CDR2 SMNVEV (reference sequence). The CDR3 extends over 16 amino acids. Written as DNA, the CDR3 is TGTGCCAGCAGTCCCCGGGGGGTAGTCCCGCACGGGGAGCTGTTTTTT. Residues: CASSPRGVVPHGELFF.

This clone was counted a single time. The chain recombines TRBV19 with TRBJ2-5; 7 bases fit TRBD1. J was trimmed by 3 bases and V by 10 bases; bases with no gene match: 8. The CDR3 contains 13 residues. Per germline, CDR1 LNHDA and CDR2 SQIVND (reference sequence). The CDR3 DNA reads TGTGCCACCACCGGGACAGCGGAAGAGACCCAGTACTTC. It encodes CATTGTAEETQYF.

The chain couples TRBV21-1 to TRBJ2-7; the table's D call, TRBD1, was not checked against the DNA. TRBV21-1 is reported as a pseudogene. The CDR3 loop spans 15 amino acids. The chain's CDR3 is CASSYNTQGAIEQYF. CDR3 DNA sequence: TGTGCCAGCAGCTACAATACACAGGGGGCCATCGAGCAGTACTTC.

The gene calls are TRBV7-9 and TRBJ1-1, with a tentative D call TRBD1 (5 bases). CDR3 length: 13 residues. V was clipped by 10 bases and J by 4 bases, with 16 bases between them. Germline V lookup: CDR1 SEHNR, CDR2 FQNEAQ (reference sequence). CDR3 loop: CATMQGVRTEAFF. In nucleotides, the CDR3 is TGTGCCACCATGCAGGGTGTCCGCACTGAAGCTTTCTTT.

The chain combines TRBV7-3 with TRBJ2-3, with 8 bases matching TRBD2. V dropped 2 bases and J dropped 2; count of bases not matched to a gene: 3. The CDR3 length is 15 residues. Looked up from germline, CDR1 is SGHTA and CDR2 is FQGTGA. CDR3 nucleotides: TGTGCCAGCAGCTTAGCGGGGGGCATCACAGATACGCAGTATTTT. Protein sequence: CASSLAGGITDTQYF.